The 8 T cell receptor beta chains in this list originate from one sample, sequenced in a study of T-cell memory formation after mild COVID-19. TCRdb re-called the 5' RACE reads through MiXCR, storing one row per CDR3 protein. The sample consists of about 270,000 distinct CDR3 sequences, 16% of them appearing once. Sequencing was carried out using PBMCs or a T cell subset sorted from them (not recorded which). The receptors here all came from a man aged 18 to 30 who had mild COVID-19 (a few samples of this study predate the infection). Cell type and time point are not known.

This clonotype was found once. The rearrangement uses TRBV6-2 or TRBV6-3 and TRBJ1-5, with D hard to call. Germline V gene lookup returns CDR1 MNHEY and CDR2 SVGEGT. The CDR3 runs to 14 residues. V lost 7 bases and J lost 0, with 10 bases in between. In nucleotides, the CDR3 is TGTGCCAGCATCCCAGACATTAGCAATCAGCCCCAGCATTTT. This codes for CASIPDISNQPQHF.

The table lists this clonotype with a few counts. V gene TRBV2 combines with J gene TRBJ1-3; D may be TRBD1 (5 bases). The CDR3 runs 15 residues. Germline CDR1 is SNHLY and CDR2 is FYNNEI. Deletions cut 5 bases from V and 4 bases from J, with 15 bases between. CDR3 sequence (DNA): TGTGCCAGCAGTCGAGACAGTTATGCAGGAAACACCATATATTTT. Its translation is CASSRDSYAGNTIYF.

V usage is TRBV9 and J usage is TRBJ1-3; D is undetermined. From germline, CDR1 is SGDLS and CDR2 YYNGEE. The CDR3 covers 12 residues. Trimming left V 3 bases short and J 9 bases short, with 10 bases between. CDR3 residues: CASSGPQSTIYF. The CDR3 DNA is TGTGCCAGCAGCGGACCCCAGAGCACCATATATTTT.

The table lists this clonotype with a few counts. The chain employs TRBV29-1 and TRBJ2-1; TRBD2 is a possible D gene (5 bases). Germline V gene lookup returns CDR1 SQVTM and CDR2 ANQGSEA. The CDR3 loop spans 13 amino acids. V was clipped by 5 bases and J by 6 bases, with 14 bases between them. The DNA of the CDR3 is TGCAGCGTTAGACTATCTAATATCAATGAGCAGTTCTTC. It yields the protein CSVRLSNINEQFF.

The chain uses TRBV4-1 and TRBJ1-1; 9 nucleotides agree with TRBD1. Germline CDR1 and CDR2: MGHRA and YSYEKL. This CDR3 contains 12 residues. Trimming at V came to 7 bases and at J to 11 bases, leaving 8 bases not matched to a gene. CDR3 sequence (DNA): TGCGCCAGCACTGGACAGGGGTGGTCGGCTTTCTTT. This sequence encodes CASTGQGWSAFF.

This clonotype was found a few times. The chain employs TRBV10-3 and TRBJ2-1; D not resolved. This CDR3 comprises 16 residues. V lost 6 bases and J 4 bases, leaving 19 bases between the germline ends. Germline V gene lookup returns CDR1 ENHRY and CDR2 SYGVKD. For the CDR3, the DNA is TGTGCCATCAGCCAACCCTTGGGTACACGGTACAATGAGCAGTTCTTC. This codes for CAISQPLGTRYNEQFF.

This clonotype was seen a few times. The chain carries TRBV12-3 or TRBV12-4 and TRBJ1-4, with a weak D call TRBD1 (5 bases). The CDR3 length is 15 residues. V lost 6 bases, J lost 0 bases, and 11 bases lay in between. CDR3 loop: CASSQGRATNEKLFF. The CDR3, as DNA: TGTGCCAGCAGCCAGGGACGGGCAACTAATGAAAAACTGTTTTTT.

This clonotype was seen only a few times. Here the CDR3 DNA reads TGCGCCAGCAGCCACCTGGGACGGCCGAACACTGAAGCTTTCTTT. It yields the protein CASSHLGRPNTEAFF. V usage is TRBV4-3 and J usage is TRBJ1-1, with D possibly matching TRBD1 (5 bases). The germline CDR1 and CDR2 sequences are LGHNA and YSLEER. V was trimmed by 3 bases and J by 1 base, leaving 12 bases between them. This CDR3 is 15 amino acids long.